Listed below are T cell receptor beta chains from one sample, sequenced in a study of T-cell reconstitution after alpha-beta-depleted transplantation in children. Via MiXCR, TCRdb re-called the PCR reads, giving one row per CDR3 protein. Here the sample spans about 420,000 distinct CDR3 sequences, about a sixth being singletons. The sequencing used PBMCs, mostly from graft donor cells, collected 360 days after TCRalphabeta/CD19-depleted stem cell transplant. The receptors here all came from a boy younger than two who had a stem cell transplant for Wiskott-Aldrich syndrome, so the T cells may come from the graft donor. Each CDR3 is given with its conserved first and last residue. D genes are given only for firm matches. The size field is filled for only some rows; it gives once, few, many or a size class.

V: TRBV6-1
J: TRBJ1-6
size: NA
D: NA
CDR3: CASSPGTPLHF
DNA: TGTGCCAGCAGTCCGGGGACACCCCTCCACTTT

V: TRBV24-1
J: TRBJ2-1
size: NA
D: NA
CDR3: CATSDPHRNNEQFF
DNA: TGTGCCACCAGTGACCCTCACAGAAACAATGAGCAGTTCTTC

V: TRBV5-1
J: TRBJ2-1
size: few
D: TRBD2
CDR3: CASSLSSGYYNEQFF
DNA: TGCGCCAGCAGCTTGTCTAGCGGATACTACAATGAGCAGTTCTTC

V: TRBV12-3/TRBV12-4
J: TRBJ1-2
size: few
D: NA
CDR3: CASSLYRVYGYTF
DNA: TGTGCCAGCAGTTTATACAGGGTTTATGGCTACACCTTC

V: TRBV7-8
J: TRBJ2-7
size: NA
D: NA
CDR3: CASSLVSAYEQYF
DNA: TGTGCCAGCAGCTTAGTCAGTGCCTACGAGCAGTACTTC

V: TRBV3-1
J: TRBJ2-1
size: NA
D: TRBD1
CDR3: CASSQATRGWFGSYNEQFF
DNA: TGTGCCAGCAGCCAAGCGACCAGGGGGTGGTTTGGGTCCTACAATGAGCAGTTCTTC

V: TRBV28
J: TRBJ2-7
size: NA
D: NA
CDR3: CASMNTFYEQYF
DNA: TGTGCCAGCATGAACACCTTCTACGAGCAGTACTTC

V: TRBV7-7
J: TRBJ2-2
size: NA
D: TRBD2
CDR3: CASSSGGPYTGELFF
DNA: TGTGCCAGCAGCTCGGGGGGGCCGTACACCGGGGAGCTGTTTTTT

V: TRBV7-9
J: TRBJ1-1
size: few
D: NA
CDR3: CASRLFIAPNTEAFF
DNA: TGTGCCAGCAGACTATTCATAGCGCCGAACACTGAAGCTTTCTTT

V: TRBV7-9
J: TRBJ2-2
size: NA
D: NA
CDR3: CASSPGWSGTGELFF
DNA: TGTGCCAGCAGCCCCGGGTGGTCGGGCACCGGGGAGCTGTTTTTT

V: TRBV5-4
J: TRBJ2-7
size: NA
D: TRBD1
CDR3: CASSATGGLYEQYF
DNA: TGTGCCAGCAGCGCAACAGGGGGCCTCTACGAGCAGTACTTC

V: TRBV15
J: TRBJ2-7
size: few
D: TRBD1
CDR3: CATSRDWALLRTGDSYEQYF
DNA: TGTGCCACCAGCAGAGATTGGGCCCTTTTAAGGACAGGGGACTCCTACGAGCAGTACTTC

V: TRBV5-1
J: TRBJ2-5
size: NA
D: TRBD1
CDR3: CASSSWDRKRETQYF
DNA: TGCGCCAGCAGCTCGTGGGACAGGAAGCGGGAGACCCAGTACTTC

V: TRBV3-1
J: TRBJ1-2
size: NA
D: NA
CDR3: CASSQVAAGYTF
DNA: TGTGCCAGCAGCCAAGTAGCAGCTGGCTACACCTTC

V: TRBV7-2
J: TRBJ2-1
size: NA
D: NA
CDR3: CASSLAGLLSYNEQFF
DNA: TGTGCCAGCAGCTTAGCGGGCCTCCTCTCCTACAATGAGCAGTTCTTC

V: TRBV29-1
J: TRBJ2-3
size: few
D: NA
CDR3: CSVVGTPNTQYF
DNA: TGCAGCGTTGTCGGGACTCCTAATACGCAGTATTTT

V: TRBV29-1
J: TRBJ2-7
size: few
D: NA
CDR3: CSVERDSLQYF
DNA: TGCAGCGTTGAAAGAGACTCTCTTCAGTACTTC

V: TRBV6-1
J: TRBJ1-1
size: few
D: NA
CDR3: CASSGGGEAFF
DNA: TGTGCCAGCAGTGGTGGGGGGGAAGCTTTCTTT

V: TRBV5-1
J: TRBJ2-1
size: NA
D: TRBD2
CDR3: CASSSRTSGGNEQFF
DNA: TGCGCCAGCAGCTCCCGGACTAGCGGGGGCAATGAGCAGTTCTTC

V: TRBV5-1
J: TRBJ1-1
size: few
D: NA
CDR3: CASSFGFRLNTEAFF
DNA: TGCGCCAGCAGTTTTGGTTTCAGGCTTAACACTGAAGCTTTCTTT

V: TRBV7-9
J: TRBJ2-5
size: few
D: NA
CDR3: CASSLFGDQETQYF
DNA: TGTGCCAGCAGCTTATTCGGGGACCAAGAGACCCAGTACTTC

V: TRBV7-6
J: TRBJ1-1
size: few
D: TRBD1
CDR3: CASSLYRDRGRGTEAFF
DNA: TGTGCCAGCAGCTTATACCGGGACAGGGGGCGCGGAACTGAAGCTTTCTTT

V: TRBV7-9
J: TRBJ2-1
size: few
D: NA
CDR3: CASSFRGYPPEQFF
DNA: TGTGCCAGCAGCTTCCGCGGGTACCCCCCTGAGCAGTTCTTC

V: TRBV12-3/TRBV12-4
J: TRBJ1-1
size: NA
D: NA
CDR3: CASSFGGGNTEAFF
DNA: TGTGCCAGCAGTTTTGGAGGAGGGAACACTGAAGCTTTCTTT

V: TRBV15
J: TRBJ2-1
size: few
D: NA
CDR3: CATSRVQDRYNEQFF
DNA: TGTGCCACCAGCAGAGTACAGGACAGATACAATGAGCAGTTCTTC

V: TRBV27
J: TRBJ1-1
size: NA
D: TRBD1
CDR3: CASSLQGAGNTEAFF
DNA: TGTGCCAGCAGCCTACAGGGGGCCGGGAACACTGAAGCTTTCTTT

V: TRBV28
J: TRBJ2-3
size: NA
D: NA
CDR3: CATRGAGKVDTQYF
DNA: TGTGCCACCAGGGGGGCAGGGAAGGTGGATACGCAGTATTTT

V: TRBV5-6
J: TRBJ2-7
size: few
D: NA
CDR3: CASSSLRRQVHLQPKYEQYF
DNA: TGTGCCAGCAGCTCGTTACGAAGACAGGTCCATCTCCAACCAAAATACGAGCAGTACTTC

V: TRBV11-2
J: TRBJ2-1
size: few
D: NA
CDR3: CASSLDLGFNEQFF
DNA: TGTGCCAGCAGCTTAGATCTGGGTTTCAATGAGCAGTTCTTC

V: TRBV6-4
J: TRBJ2-3
size: NA
D: NA
CDR3: CASSEGVHTDTQYF
DNA: TGTGCCAGCAGTGAGGGGGTTCACACAGATACACAGTATTTT

V: TRBV5-1
J: TRBJ2-3
size: NA
D: NA
CDR3: CASSLERERDTQYF
DNA: TGCGCCAGCAGCTTGGAACGGGAGAGAGATACGCAGTATTTT

V: TRBV14
J: TRBJ2-7
size: NA
D: NA
CDR3: CASSQGDFYEQYF
DNA: TGTGCCAGCAGCCAAGGCGACTTCTACGAGCAGTACTTC

V: TRBV6-1
J: TRBJ1-3
size: NA
D: TRBD1
CDR3: CASRRQGSSGNTIYF
DNA: TGTGCCAGCAGACGACAGGGAAGCTCTGGAAACACCATATATTTT

V: TRBV3-1
J: TRBJ2-1
size: NA
D: NA
CDR3: CASSLPWGSRGYNEQFF
DNA: TGTGCCAGCAGCCTTCCCTGGGGCTCCCGGGGGTACAATGAGCAGTTCTTC

V: TRBV5-1
J: TRBJ1-1
size: NA
D: NA
CDR3: CASSLAQGRTEAFF
DNA: TGCGCCAGCAGCTTGGCACAGGGACGCACTGAAGCTTTCTTT